The clone carrying this TCR beta chain occurred a few times. Its target is unknown. The data were produced by immunoSEQ multiplex PCR, yet TCRdb's version contains in-frame clones alone and is incomplete. The table lists 7,000 to 9,000 clones, around 49% of them singletons, with approximately 5.9% in the top ten. The sample comes from a study of Tregs in tolerant kidney transplant recipients. About the research overall: After 6 days with irradiated graft donor PBMCs, CFSE-labeled recipient PBMCs were FACS-sorted.

The sequence was collected from a human donor in good health. What was sequenced was CD4+ T cells from blood cultured with allogeneic cells.

The CDR3: CASSFRGRETQYF. The CDR3 region has the DNA TGCGCCAGCAGCTTTCGGGGTAGAGAGACCCAGTACTTC. V gene TRBV5-1 combines with J gene TRBJ2-5; possibly TRBD2 for D (5 bases). The CDR3 consists of 13 residues. V shed 2 bases and J shed 4 bases, with 9 bases lying between them. The V gene's germline CDR1 is SGHRS and CDR2 YFSETQ. The full variable domain, with the rest looked up from reference TRBV5-1 and TRBJ2-5, is KAGVTQTPRYLIKTRGQQVTLSCSPISGHRSVSWYQQTPGQGLQFLFEYFSETQRNKGNFPGRFSGRQFSNSRSEMNVSTLELGDSALYLCASSFRGRETQYFGPGTRLLVL.